The sequence of this T cell receptor beta chain was determined in a study of Graves' ophthalmopathy and Graves' hyperthyroidism. Study-wide results and limits: Ophthalmopathy versus stable hyperthyroidism: 13-signature model gave around 85% sensitivity, 81.08% specificity. A majority of expanded thyroid clonotypes exceeding 0.001 frequency were likewise present in blood.

Germline loops: CDR1 MNHEY, CDR2 SVGEGT. Trimming removed 2 bases from V and 8 bases from J, with 16 bases in between. The CDR3 contains 16 residues. This clonotype was found many times. The antigen remains unidentified. Ophthalmopathy-affected donors exhibited moderate-to-severe activity, CAS ≥3, NOSPECS ≥4, and duration under 3 months. Clinical symptoms, serum thyroxine, TRAb, thyroid ultrasound and orbital computed tomography were relied on for diagnosis. RNA transcripts were the template, and TCR beta CDR3 regions were amplified from them. After a first-round RT-PCR with HTBI primers, a second-round multiplex PCR was run. TCRdb called the multiplex PCR reads again in MiXCR, with one record for every CDR3 protein. Of approximately 330,000 distinct CDR3 sequences in the sample, about a sixth were seen once.

The chain employs TRBV6-2 or TRBV6-3 and TRBJ1-6, with D possibly TRBD1 on 6 matching bases. Source material: peripheral blood. The receptor was derived from an adult man with Graves' ophthalmopathy. Here the CDR3 DNA reads TGTGCCAGCAGTTACGGAACAGGGTGGCCTTATTCACCCCTCCACTTT. The encoded protein is CASSYGTGWPYSPLHF.